This T cell receptor (beta chain) was recorded in a study of metastatic and nonmetastatic thyroid tumors. Study results and limitations: Across blood and tumor, TCR beta diversity in malignant thyroid tumors was reportedly significantly higher than in benign nodules.

TCRdb re-called clones from the PCR reads using MiXCR. The sample lists around 28,000 clones; 13% were seen once. The CDR3 is made up of 18 amino acids. Germline trimming cut 1 base from V and 0 bases from J; bases unmatched to any gene: 7. Germline V gene data show CDR1 as MGHRA and CDR2 as YSYEKL. Ten or more counts support this clone. Its antigen remains unknown. No treatment of any kind had been given to any patient before thyroid surgery. The V and J genes are TRBV4-1 and TRBJ2-3; 10 nucleotides line up with TRBD2. What was sequenced was blood. This receptor was taken from a female donor with papillary thyroid cancer or a benign thyroid nodule (not recorded which). Some clones in this sample may be carry-over from other donors' samples. CDR3 DNA sequence: TGCGCCAGCAGCCAAGGGGCGGGACTAGCGTTTAGCACAGATACGCAGTATTTT. Amino acid sequence: CASSQGAGLAFSTDTQYF.